These 19 T cell receptor beta chains came from one sample sequenced in a study of glioma-infiltrating T cells after dendritic cell vaccination. Libraries were prepared by immunoSEQ multiplex PCR; TCRdb keeps only in-frame clonotypes and omits some of them. The sample has about 73,000 clones, more than 65% seen once. Here the sequenced sample was blood, taken before dendritic cell vaccination. The receptors come from a human donor with glioblastoma.

DNA for the CDR3: TGTGCCAGCAGGGCAGGGGTTAACTATGGCTACACCTTC. Its translation: CASRAGVNYGYTF. The chain links TRBV6-1 to TRBJ1-2, with D possibly matching TRBD1 (6 bases). Trimming shortened V by 6 bases and J by 1 base, and 9 bases separated the two germline ends. Germline V gene data show CDR1 as MNHNS and CDR2 as SASEGT. The CDR3 covers 13 residues.

This clone was seen once. The CDR3 protein is CASTPASGGTGDETQYF. In DNA, the CDR3 is TGTGCCAGCACCCCGGCTAGCGGGGGAACCGGGGACGAGACCCAGTACTTC. The chain carries TRBV27 and TRBJ2-5, with 10 nucleotides matching TRBD2. V lost 7 bases to trimming and J lost 5 bases; unmatched junction nucleotides: 16. Germline V gives CDR1 MNHEY, CDR2 SMNVEV (reference sequence). CDR3 length equals 17 residues.

The chain is built from TRBV7-3 and TRBJ1-2, with 7 bases that match TRBD1. Germline V lookup: CDR1 SGHTA, CDR2 FQGTGA. V lost 5 bases, J lost 8 bases, and 11 bases stayed unmatched. This CDR3 is built from 14 residues. CDR3 amino acids: CASSPKQGTEGYTF. DNA of the CDR3: TGTGCCAGCAGCCCTAAACAGGGGACGGAGGGCTACACCTTC.

The chain couples TRBV4-2 to TRBJ1-1; weak D call: TRBD1 (5 bases). V lost 0 bases and J lost 3, with 14 bases in between. CDR3 length equals 16 residues. Germline V gene data show CDR1 as LGHNA and CDR2 as YNFKEQ. Written as DNA, the CDR3 is TGTGCCAGCAGCCAAGATGACAGAATCATGGACACTGAAGCTTTCTTT. As protein: CASSQDDRIMDTEAFF.

The chain combines TRBV27 with TRBJ1-5; 9 bases map to TRBD1. Per the germline V gene, CDR1 is MNHEY and CDR2 is SMNVEV (reference sequence). V was clipped by 2 bases and J by 3 bases; unmatched bases: 8. The CDR3 length is 17 residues. CDR3 sequence (DNA): TGTGCCAGCAGTTTAATAGGGACAGGGCCTTCCAATCAGCCCCAGCATTTT. This sequence encodes CASSLIGTGPSNQPQHF.

The V call is TRBV7-9, the J call TRBJ2-4, with 8 positions matching TRBD1. The length of the CDR3 is 14 residues. V gave up 1 base and J gave up 9 bases; unmatched junction bases: 5. Germline-derived CDR1 and CDR2 are SEHNR and FQNEAQ (reference sequence). CDR3 coding DNA: TGTGCCAGCAGCTTAGGACAGGGGCCCGGCATTCAGTACTTC. This codes for CASSLGQGPGIQYF.

The genes are TRBV4-1 and TRBJ2-2; possible D gene TRBD2, 6 bases. This CDR3 has 17 residues. V lost 0 bases and J lost 7, with 18 bases in between. The V gene's germline CDR1 is MGHRA and CDR2 YSYEKL. The CDR3 loop reads CASSQDRLGGNHGELFF. In DNA form, the CDR3 reads TGCGCCAGCAGCCAAGATCGGCTCGGAGGGAACCACGGGGAGCTGTTTTTT.

This sequence joins TRBV7-2 and TRBJ2-2, with D perhaps TRBD2 (6 bases). The germline gives CDR1 SGHTA, CDR2 FQGNSA. This CDR3 is 16 amino acids long. V dropped 1 base and J dropped 3 bases, with 12 bases sitting between them. The CDR3 protein is CASSLGWGDYTGELFF. The CDR3 coding sequence is TGTGCCAGCAGCTTAGGCTGGGGGGATTACACCGGGGAGCTGTTTTTT.

This chain joins TRBV6-5 and TRBJ1-5; 9 nucleotides align to TRBD1. Germline-derived CDR1 and CDR2 are MNHEY and SVGAGI. The junction had 6 bases not matched to a gene; V was cut back by 5 bases and J by 4 bases. The CDR3 is 15 residues long. The CDR3 bases are TGTGCCAGCAGTCAGGGACAGGGTAATAATCAGCCCCAGCATTTT. Translated: CASSQGQGNNQPQHF.

This clone was found once. J is TRBJ2-1 and V is TRBV5-1; D is ambiguous. Trimming took 4 bases from V and 3 from J, leaving 11 bases between them. From germline, CDR1 is SGHRS and CDR2 YFSETQ. The CDR3 is 14 amino acids. The CDR3 here is CASSQRSGYNEQFF. The CDR3 region has the DNA TGCGCCAGCAGCCAGCGTTCGGGCTACAATGAGCAGTTCTTC. The full variable domain, completed using reference TRBV5-1 and TRBJ2-1, is KAGVTQTPRYLIKTRGQQVTLSCSPISGHRSVSWYQQTPGQGLQFLFEYFSETQRNKGNFPGRFSGRQFSNSRSEMNVSTLELGDSALYLCASSQRSGYNEQFFGPGTRLTVL.

The rearrangement joins TRBV7-9 to TRBJ2-2, with D possibly matching TRBD1 (6 bases). Trimming removed 5 bases at V and 3 bases at J, with 10 bases between. From germline, CDR1 is SEHNR and CDR2 FQNEAQ (reference sequence). The CDR3 has 14 residues. CDR3 residues: CASSPDSYTGELFF. In nucleotides, the CDR3 is TGTGCCAGCAGCCCGGACAGCTACACCGGGGAGCTGTTTTTT.

The J gene is TRBJ2-7, the V gene TRBV6-1; 15 bases fit TRBD2. The V gene end was trimmed by 8 bases and the J gene end by 7 bases; junction bases not matched to a gene: 9. CDR3 length: 15 residues. Germline CDR1 reads MNHNS; CDR2 reads SASEGT. The CDR3, as DNA: TGTGCCAGCGGCTCCGGGACTAGCGGGGGGTGGGAGCAGTACGTC. This codes for CASGSGTSGGWEQYV.

The V and J genes are TRBV5-8 and TRBJ2-5, with a possible D match to TRBD1 (6 bases). This CDR3 region has 14 residues. Looked up from germline, CDR1 is SGHTS and CDR2 is YDEGEE. V was clipped by 4 bases and J by 1 base, with 11 bases between them. The CDR3 coding sequence is TGTGCCAGCAGCGTAACAGGGCCCCAAGAGACCCAGTACTTC. This codes for CASSVTGPQETQYF.

The chain is built from TRBV18 and TRBJ1-1; 8 nucleotides align to TRBD1. The germline V gene encodes CDR1 KGHSH and CDR2 LQKENI. Trimming cost V 2 bases and J 0 bases; bases outside gene matches: 5. This CDR3 comprises 16 residues. CDR3 sequence (DNA): TGTGCCAGCTCACCAAGGACAGGGCACATGAACACTGAAGCTTTCTTT. The encoded protein is CASSPRTGHMNTEAFF.

The genes are TRBV27 and TRBJ2-3, with D possibly matching TRBD1 (6 bases). The V end was cut by 1 base, the J end by 8 bases, with 13 bases between. CDR1 and CDR2 (germline): MNHEY, SMNVEV (reference sequence). The CDR3 runs 14 residues. In nucleotides, the CDR3 is TGTGCCAGCAGTTTATGGGGGCGCGCCTCTACGCAGTATTTT. It codes for CASSLWGRASTQYF.

J is TRBJ2-1 and V is TRBV18; D might be TRBD1 (5 bases). The germline V and J ends were trimmed by 3 bases and 8 bases, with 8 bases remaining between them. Germline CDR1 is KGHSH and CDR2 is LQKENI. This CDR3 comprises 12 residues. CDR3 region: CASSPQGYEQFF. The CDR3, as DNA: TGTGCCAGCTCACCCCAGGGATATGAGCAGTTCTTC.

The V gene is TRBV21-1, the J gene TRBJ2-5; the table's D gene call, TRBD2, was not cross checked with the DNA. TRBV21-1 counts as a pseudogene. The CDR3 loop spans 14 amino acids. CDR3 in amino acids: CAAIGLAVQETQYF. Here the CDR3 DNA reads TGTGCTGCAATTGGGCTAGCGGTCCAAGAGACCCAGTACTTC.

The J gene is TRBJ1-2, the V gene TRBV5-4; D is possibly TRBD1 (5 bases). Germline V gives CDR1 SGHNT, CDR2 YYREEE (reference sequence). The CDR3 spans 15 residues. V gave up 4 bases and J gave up 0 bases, with 13 bases separating them. CDR3 region: CASSGSGRSNYGYTF. The CDR3 DNA sequence: TGTGCCAGCAGCGGATCAGGGCGTTCTAACTATGGCTACACCTTC.

This rearrangement joins TRBV7-3 to TRBJ2-1, with D possibly matching TRBD2 (5 bases). Trimming took 5 bases from V and 5 from J, leaving 10 bases between them. Per germline, CDR1 SGHTA and CDR2 FQGTGA. The CDR3 length is 13 residues. The CDR3 sequence is CASSLPGDNEQFF. The CDR3 nucleotides are TGTGCCAGCAGCCTGCCCGGGGACAATGAGCAGTTCTTC.